This T cell receptor beta chain was recovered during a study of identical twins. Study observations and caveats: Memory repertoires showed no such pattern, whereas abundant cord blood beta clonotypes carried fewer insertions.

This clonotype has more than one count but fewer than ten. Its antigen is undetermined. Each CDR3 protein is one row after TCRdb ran MiXCR on the 5' RACE reads. The repertoire has about 530,000 distinct CDR3 sequences, about a fifth of them found once; the top ten carry approximately 0.5%. The CDR3 length is 14 residues. The V end was cut by 6 bases, the J end by 6 bases, with 14 bases between. This same sample was also taken into another study, of yellow fever vaccine responses in identical twins.

The genes are TRBV12-3 or TRBV12-4 and TRBJ2-2; the D gene is possibly TRBD2 (5 bases). This sequence was found in a woman between 18 and 30 years old in good health. The sequencing input was CD4+ T cells sorted from blood. The CDR3 nucleotides are TGTGCCAGCAGCCTAGTCGTGGGAGCCGGGGAGCTGTTTTTT. Amino acid sequence: CASSLVVGAGELFF.